Below are 5 T cell receptor beta chains sequenced from a single sample in a study of naive and memory T cell subsets. The antigens of these receptors remain unknown. Study findings and constraints: Possibly reflecting memory cells re-expressing CD45RA, a few larger clonotypes occurred in naive repertoires, especially CD8.

An equimolar mix of two oligonucleotides served as the beta constant-region primer for TRBC1 and TRBC2. Four rounds of PCR amplified the ligated cDNA using nested alpha and beta constant-region primers plus SP2. One entry per CDR3 protein, called by TCRdb with MiXCR from the UMI-ligation and nested PCR reads. This sample has approximately 100,000 distinct CDR3 sequences, with around 15% found just once. Sequencing was carried out using naive CD8+ T cells from blood. All receptors derive from a human donor in good health.

This chain joins TRBV29-1 and TRBJ2-2, with a tentative D call TRBD2 (5 bases). The CDR3 consists of 13 residues. The germline gives CDR1 SQVTM, CDR2 ANQGSEA. Trimming stripped 4 bases from V and 2 bases from J, with 8 bases between. This CDR3 is CSVAWTNTGELFF. The CDR3 DNA follows: TGCAGCGTTGCGTGGACTAACACCGGGGAGCTGTTTTTT.

This clonotype has just a few counts. This chain uses TRBV12-3 or TRBV12-4 with TRBJ2-3, with 7 bases matching TRBD1. CDR3 length: 15 amino acids. After removal of 3 bases from V and 2 bases from J, the junction contained 5 bases not matched to a gene. CDR3 nucleotides: TGTGCCAGCAGTTTTTGGGGGACAGACACAGATACGCAGTATTTT. Translation gives CASSFWGTDTDTQYF.

There are many counts of this clonotype. One end of the junction is discordant with germline, which a read error may explain. The chain is built from TRBV7-7 and TRBJ2-1; D not resolved. The CDR3 has 15 amino acids. Germline V CDR1 and CDR2: SSHAT, FNYEAQ (reference sequence). In DNA form, the CDR3 reads TGTGCTAGCAGCTTGGAGCTGAACTCCTACAATGAGCAGTTCTTC. Its translation is CASSLELNSYNEQFF.

In DNA, the CDR3 is TGCGCCAGCAGCCAAGACCGCCGCGGACTTTACGAGCAGTACTTC. Translation: CASSQDRRGLYEQYF. This chain links TRBV4-3 with TRBJ2-7, with D possibly matching TRBD2 (5 bases). V dropped 0 bases and J dropped 4 bases, with 13 bases sitting between them. This CDR3 region has 15 residues. Germline V CDR1 and CDR2: LGHNA, YSLEER.

The genes are TRBV14 and TRBJ2-3; TRBD2 is a possible D gene (6 bases). There are 16 residues in the CDR3. CDR1 is SGHDN and CDR2 is FVKESK in the germline V gene. The ends were cut back, 3 bases at V and 3 bases at J, with 16 bases in the middle. CDR3 sequence: CASSHRPGVVTDTQYF. The CDR3 DNA follows: TGTGCCAGCAGCCATCGCCCGGGAGTGGTAACAGATACGCAGTATTTT. The full variable domain, completed using reference TRBV14 and TRBJ2-3, is EAGVTQFPSHSVIEKGQTVTLRCDPISGHDNLYWYRRVMGKEIKFLLHFVKESKQDESGMPNNRFLAERTGGTYSTLKVQPAELEDSGVYFCASSHRPGVVTDTQYFGPGTRLTVL.